This TCR beta chain is drawn from a study of PD-1 blockade in classical Hodgkin lymphoma. Study-level points and caveats: The authors have not defined what causes the repertoire differences, possibly disease activity or prior therapy. Newly diagnosed patients and complete responders had comparable diversity at baseline. By C4D1, diversity of CD4+ TCRs had risen significantly, whereas that of CD8+ TCRs had not.

To note about this clone: The antigen remains undetermined.

The time point denotes: cycle 4 day 1 (C4D1), after 5 to 7 weeks of nivolumab. Relapses following autologous stem cell transplantation were seen in all patients, with brentuximab vedotin exposure varying. Investigators isolated CD4+ T cells from thawed PBMCs through magnetic negative selection. Classification of best responses gave complete response, partial response or progressive disease. Method: immunoSEQ multiplex PCR; TCRdb's copy keeps in-frame clones and lacks some. The table has about 13,000 clones, roughly 80% seen once; the top ten hold about 0.89%. The CDR3 consists of 13 residues. Deletions cut 10 bases from V and 5 bases from J, with 15 bases between. Looked up from germline, CDR1 is LNHNV and CDR2 is YYDKDF (reference sequence).

The source was CD4+ T cells from blood, collected before the fourth cycle of nivolumab. The TCR originated in a human donor with classical Hodgkin lymphoma. V usage is TRBV15 and J usage is TRBJ2-1, with a possible D match to TRBD1 (5 bases). The CDR3 here is CASQDTNHNEQFF. CDR3 DNA sequence: TGTGCCAGCCAGGACACCAACCACAATGAGCAGTTCTTC.